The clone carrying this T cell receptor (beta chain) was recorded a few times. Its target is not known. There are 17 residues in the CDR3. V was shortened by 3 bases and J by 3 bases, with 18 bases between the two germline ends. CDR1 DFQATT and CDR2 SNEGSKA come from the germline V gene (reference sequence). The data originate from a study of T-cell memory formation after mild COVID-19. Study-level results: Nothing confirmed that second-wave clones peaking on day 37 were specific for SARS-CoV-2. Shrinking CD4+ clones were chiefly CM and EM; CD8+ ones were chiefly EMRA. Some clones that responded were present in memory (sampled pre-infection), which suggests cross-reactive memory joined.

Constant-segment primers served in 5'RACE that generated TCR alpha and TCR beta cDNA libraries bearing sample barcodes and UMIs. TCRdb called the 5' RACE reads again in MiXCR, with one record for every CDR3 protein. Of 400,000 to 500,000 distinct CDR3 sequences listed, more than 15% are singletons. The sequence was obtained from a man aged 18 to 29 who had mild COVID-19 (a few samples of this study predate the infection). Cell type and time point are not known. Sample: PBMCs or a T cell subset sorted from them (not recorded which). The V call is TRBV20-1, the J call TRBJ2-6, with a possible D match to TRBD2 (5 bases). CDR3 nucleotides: TGCAGTGCTAGTAGGTATCCGGGAATCGGTGGGGCCAACGTCCTGACTTTC. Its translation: CSASRYPGIGGANVLTF.